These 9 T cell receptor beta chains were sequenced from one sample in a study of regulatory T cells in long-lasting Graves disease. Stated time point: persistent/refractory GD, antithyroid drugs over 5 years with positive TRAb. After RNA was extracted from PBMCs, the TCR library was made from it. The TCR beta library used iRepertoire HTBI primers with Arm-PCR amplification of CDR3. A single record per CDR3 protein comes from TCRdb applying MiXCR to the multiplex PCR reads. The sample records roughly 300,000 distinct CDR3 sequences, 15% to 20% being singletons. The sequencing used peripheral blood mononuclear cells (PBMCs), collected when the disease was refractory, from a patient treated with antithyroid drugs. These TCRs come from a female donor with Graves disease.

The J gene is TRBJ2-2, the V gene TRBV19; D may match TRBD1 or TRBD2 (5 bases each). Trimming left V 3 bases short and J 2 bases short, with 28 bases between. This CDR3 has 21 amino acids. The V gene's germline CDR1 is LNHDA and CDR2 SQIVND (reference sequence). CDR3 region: CASSMRGGGVRGGANTGELFF. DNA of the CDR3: TGTGCCAGTAGTATGAGAGGAGGTGGGGTGCGTGGTGGGGCAAACACCGGGGAGCTGTTTTTT.

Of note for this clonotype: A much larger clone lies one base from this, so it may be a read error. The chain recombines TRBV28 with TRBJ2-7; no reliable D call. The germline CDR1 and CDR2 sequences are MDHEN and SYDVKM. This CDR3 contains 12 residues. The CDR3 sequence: CAGSPHAYEQYF. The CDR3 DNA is TGTGCCGGCAGTCCTCACGCTTACGAGCAGTACTTC.

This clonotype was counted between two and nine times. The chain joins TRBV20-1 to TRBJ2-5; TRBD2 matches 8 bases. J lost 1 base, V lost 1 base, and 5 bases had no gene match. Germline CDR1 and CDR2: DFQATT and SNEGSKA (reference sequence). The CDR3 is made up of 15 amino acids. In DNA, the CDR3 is TGCAGTGCTAGAGCCAACGGGGGGGCCCAAGAGACCCAGTACTTC. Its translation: CSARANGGAQETQYF.

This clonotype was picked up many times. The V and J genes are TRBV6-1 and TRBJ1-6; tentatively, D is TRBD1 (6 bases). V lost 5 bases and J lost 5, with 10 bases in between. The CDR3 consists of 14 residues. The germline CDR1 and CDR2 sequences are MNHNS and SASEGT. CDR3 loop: CASSLTGNNSPLHF. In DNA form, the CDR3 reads TGTGCCAGCAGTCTTACAGGGAATAATTCACCCCTCCACTTT.

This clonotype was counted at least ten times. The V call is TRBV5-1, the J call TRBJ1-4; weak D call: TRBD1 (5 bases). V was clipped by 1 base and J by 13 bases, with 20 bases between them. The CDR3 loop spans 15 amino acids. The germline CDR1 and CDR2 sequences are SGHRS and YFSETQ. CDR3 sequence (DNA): TGCGCCAGCAGCTTGACGGGGGATGGTACCGAGGGACTGTTTTTT. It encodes CASSLTGDGTEGLFF.

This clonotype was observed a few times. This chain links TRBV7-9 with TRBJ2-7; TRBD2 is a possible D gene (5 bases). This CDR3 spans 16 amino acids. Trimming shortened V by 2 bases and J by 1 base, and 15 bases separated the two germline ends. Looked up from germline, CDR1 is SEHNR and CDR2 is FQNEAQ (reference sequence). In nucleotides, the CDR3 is TGTGCCAGCAGCTTAACCCTAGGAGGCCTTTCCTACGAGCAGTACTTC. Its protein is CASSLTLGGLSYEQYF.

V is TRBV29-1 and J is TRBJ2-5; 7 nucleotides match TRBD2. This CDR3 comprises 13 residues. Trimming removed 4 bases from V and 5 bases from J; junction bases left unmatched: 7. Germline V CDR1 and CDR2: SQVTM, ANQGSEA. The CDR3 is CSVVLMGGETQYF. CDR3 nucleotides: TGCAGCGTTGTCCTAATGGGGGGGGAGACCCAGTACTTC.

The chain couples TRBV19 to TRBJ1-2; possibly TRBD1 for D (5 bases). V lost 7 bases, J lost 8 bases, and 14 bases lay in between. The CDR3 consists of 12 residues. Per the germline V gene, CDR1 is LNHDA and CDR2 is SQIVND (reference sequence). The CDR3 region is CASISAGIGYTF. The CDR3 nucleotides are TGTGCCAGTATATCGGCAGGGATCGGCTACACCTTC.

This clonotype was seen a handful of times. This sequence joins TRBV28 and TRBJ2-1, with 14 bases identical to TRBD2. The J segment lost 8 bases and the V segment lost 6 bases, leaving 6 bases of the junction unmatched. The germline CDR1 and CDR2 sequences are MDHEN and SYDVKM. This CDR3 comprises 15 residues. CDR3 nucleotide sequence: TGTGCCAGCAGATCCGGGACTAGCGGGAGCGATGAGCAGTTCTTC. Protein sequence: CASRSGTSGSDEQFF. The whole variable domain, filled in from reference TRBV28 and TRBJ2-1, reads DVKVTQSSRYLVKRTGEKVFLECVQDMDHENMFWYRQDPGLGLRLIYFSYDVKMKEKGDIPEGYSVSREKKERFSLILESASTNQTSMYLCASRSGTSGSDEQFFGPGTRLTVL.